The entry that follows covers one T cell receptor (beta chain) sequence. Between the trimmed V and J ends, which lost 2 bases and 10 bases, there was a span of 9 bases. Germline V lookup: CDR1 MNHEY, CDR2 SVGAGI. CDR3 length: 12 residues. Assignment of participants to cohorts was predicated upon participant-reported clinical history. Before being deemed recovered, Cohort 3 donors had two negative PCRs, clearance, or symptom resolution. The data were taken from a study of blood T cell repertoires in COVID-19. Methods used by the authors: For nucleated cells, counts were estimated from reference gene primer amplification. Sequencing used immunoSEQ multiplex PCR; TCRdb keeps in-frame clones, though not all of them. D and trimming were read from the DNA, whereas the V and J calls and clone size are those reported in that table. The repertoire holds some 510,000 clones, with more than 75% as singletons.

Sequenced material: PBMCs or T cells enriched from blood (not recorded which). The source is a woman aged 40 to 55 who had recovered from COVID-19. V is TRBV6-5 and J is TRBJ2-1, with D perhaps matching TRBD2 (5 bases). As DNA, the CDR3 is TGTGCCAGCAGTTACACTAGGACCGAGCAGTTCTTC. Residues: CASSYTRTEQFF.